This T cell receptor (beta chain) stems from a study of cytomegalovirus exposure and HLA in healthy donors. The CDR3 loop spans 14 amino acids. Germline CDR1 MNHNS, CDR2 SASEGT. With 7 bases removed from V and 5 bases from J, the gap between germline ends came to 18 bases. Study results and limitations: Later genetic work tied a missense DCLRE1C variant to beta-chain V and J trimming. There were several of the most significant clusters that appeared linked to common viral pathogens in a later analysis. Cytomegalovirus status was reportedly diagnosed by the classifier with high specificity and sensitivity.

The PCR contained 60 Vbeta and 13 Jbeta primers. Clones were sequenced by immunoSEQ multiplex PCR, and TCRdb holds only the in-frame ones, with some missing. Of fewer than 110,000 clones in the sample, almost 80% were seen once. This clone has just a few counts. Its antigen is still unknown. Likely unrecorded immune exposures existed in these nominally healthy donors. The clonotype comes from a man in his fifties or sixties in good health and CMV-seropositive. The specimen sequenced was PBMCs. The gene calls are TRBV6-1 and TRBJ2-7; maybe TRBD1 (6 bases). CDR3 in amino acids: CASTKTRAGDEQYF. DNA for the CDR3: TGTGCCAGCACCAAAACGAGGGCAGGGGACGAGCAGTACTTC.